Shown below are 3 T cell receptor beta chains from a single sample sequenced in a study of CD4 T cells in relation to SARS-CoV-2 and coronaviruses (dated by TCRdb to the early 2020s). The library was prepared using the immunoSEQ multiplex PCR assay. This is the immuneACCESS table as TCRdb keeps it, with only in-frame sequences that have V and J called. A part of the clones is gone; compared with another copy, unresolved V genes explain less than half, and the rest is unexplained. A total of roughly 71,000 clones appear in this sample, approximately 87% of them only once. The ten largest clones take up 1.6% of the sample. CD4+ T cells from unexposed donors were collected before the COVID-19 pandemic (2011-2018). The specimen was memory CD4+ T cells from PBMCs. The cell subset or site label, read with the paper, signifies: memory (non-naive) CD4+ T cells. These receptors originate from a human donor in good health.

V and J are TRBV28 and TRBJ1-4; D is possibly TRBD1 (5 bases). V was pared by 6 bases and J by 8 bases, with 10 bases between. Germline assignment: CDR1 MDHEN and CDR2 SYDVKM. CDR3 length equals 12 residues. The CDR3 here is CASRLGGEKLFF. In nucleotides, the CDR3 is TGTGCCAGCAGGTTGGGGGGGGAAAAACTGTTTTTT.

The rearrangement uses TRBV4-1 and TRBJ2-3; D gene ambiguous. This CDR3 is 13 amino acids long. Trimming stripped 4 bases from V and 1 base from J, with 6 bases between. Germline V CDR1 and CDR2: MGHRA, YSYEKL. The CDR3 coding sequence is TGCGCCAGCAGCCCCCATCGCACAGATACGCAGTATTTT. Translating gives CASSPHRTDTQYF.

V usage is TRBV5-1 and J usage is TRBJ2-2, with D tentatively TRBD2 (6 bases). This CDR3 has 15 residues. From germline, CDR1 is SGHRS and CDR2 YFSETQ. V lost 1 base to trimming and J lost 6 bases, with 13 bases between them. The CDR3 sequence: CASSLRGGRSGELFF. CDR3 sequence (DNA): TGCGCCAGCAGCTTGCGCGGAGGGAGGTCCGGGGAGCTGTTTTTT.